The entry below gives a single TCR beta chain sequence along with its context. The target antigen is unknown. Trimming pared 6 bases from V and 1 base from J, leaving 13 bases between. This CDR3 is built from 14 residues. CDR1 and CDR2 from the germline V gene are SGHNT and YYREEE (reference sequence). The record originates from a study of shared clonotypes between healthy human individuals. Overall study findings and caveats: A generally larger estimated richness was seen in naive subsets than in memory subsets.

Naive CD4+ cells were CD45RA-selected; the remaining cells were memory. Data came from immunoSEQ multiplex PCR; TCRdb stores just in-frame clones and leaves some out. This sample carries 2 million to 2.5 million clones, 85% to 95% of them seen once, and the ten largest clones take 0.35% to 0.5%. The receptor comes from a young man in good health. Some clones in this sample may be carry-over from other donors' samples. The chain recombines TRBV5-4 with TRBJ1-1; D gene ambiguous. Sequenced: naive CD4+ T cells from PBMCs. Subset indicated: CD45RA+ positively selected. CDR3 coding DNA: TGTGCCAGCATCCTGGACGGAGAGAACACTGAAGCTTTCTTT. This sequence encodes CASILDGENTEAFF.